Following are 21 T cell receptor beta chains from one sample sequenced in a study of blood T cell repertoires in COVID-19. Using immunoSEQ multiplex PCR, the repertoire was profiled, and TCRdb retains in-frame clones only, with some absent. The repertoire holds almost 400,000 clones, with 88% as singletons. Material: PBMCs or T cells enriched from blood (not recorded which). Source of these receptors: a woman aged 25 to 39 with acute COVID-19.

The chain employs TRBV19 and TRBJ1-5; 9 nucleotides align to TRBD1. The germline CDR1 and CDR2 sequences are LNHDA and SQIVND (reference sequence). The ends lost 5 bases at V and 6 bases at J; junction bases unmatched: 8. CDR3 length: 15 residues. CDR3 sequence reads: CASSGGQGRSQPQHF. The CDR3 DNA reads TGTGCCAGTAGTGGGGGACAGGGACGTAGTCAGCCCCAGCATTTT. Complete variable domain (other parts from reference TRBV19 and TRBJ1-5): DGGITQSPKYLFRKEGQNVTLSCEQNLNHDAMYWYRQDPGQGLRLIYYSQIVNDFQKGDIAEGYSVSREKKESFPLTVTSAQKNPTAFYLCASSGGQGRSQPQHFGDGTRLSIL.

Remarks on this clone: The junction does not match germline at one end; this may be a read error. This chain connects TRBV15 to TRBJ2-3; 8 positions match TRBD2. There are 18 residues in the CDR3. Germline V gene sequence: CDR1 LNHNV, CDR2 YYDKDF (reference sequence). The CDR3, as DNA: TGTGCCACCACCAGAGATCAAGCGGGGGCCTTCTTCGCAGATACGCAGTATTTT. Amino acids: CATTRDQAGAFFADTQYF.

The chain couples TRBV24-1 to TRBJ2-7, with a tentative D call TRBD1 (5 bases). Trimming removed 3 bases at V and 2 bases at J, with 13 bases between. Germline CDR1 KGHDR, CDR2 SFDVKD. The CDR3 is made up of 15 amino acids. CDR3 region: CATSDPDIGAYEQYF. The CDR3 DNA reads TGTGCCACCAGTGATCCGGACATAGGGGCCTACGAGCAGTACTTC.

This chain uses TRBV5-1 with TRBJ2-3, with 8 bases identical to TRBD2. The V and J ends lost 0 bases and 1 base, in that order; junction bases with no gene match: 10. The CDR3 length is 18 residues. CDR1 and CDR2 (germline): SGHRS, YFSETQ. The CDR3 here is CASSLDGGAFLRTDTQYF. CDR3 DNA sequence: TGCGCCAGCAGCTTGGACGGGGGGGCCTTTTTGCGCACAGATACGCAGTATTTT.

CDR3 sequence: CSVVGGNYGYTF. Written as DNA, the CDR3 is TGCAGCGTTGTCGGGGGGAACTATGGCTACACCTTC. The chain carries TRBV29-1 and TRBJ1-2; weak D call: TRBD1 (5 bases). V was trimmed by 4 bases and J by 2 bases, leaving 8 bases between them. CDR1 is SQVTM, CDR2 ANQGSEA, per germline. The CDR3 is made up of 12 amino acids.

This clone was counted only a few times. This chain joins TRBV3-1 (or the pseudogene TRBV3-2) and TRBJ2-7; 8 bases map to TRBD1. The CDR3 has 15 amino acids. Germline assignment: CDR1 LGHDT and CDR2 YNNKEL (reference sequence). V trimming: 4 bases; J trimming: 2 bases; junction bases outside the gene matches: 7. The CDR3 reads CASSPGQGTTYEQYF. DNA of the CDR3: TGTGCCAGCAGCCCCGGACAGGGAACTACCTACGAGCAGTACTTC.

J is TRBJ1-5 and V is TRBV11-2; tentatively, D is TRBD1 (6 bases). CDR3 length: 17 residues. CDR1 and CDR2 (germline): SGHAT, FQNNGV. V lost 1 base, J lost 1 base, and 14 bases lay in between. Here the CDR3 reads CASSLGARGKSNQPQHF. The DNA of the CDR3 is TGTGCCAGCAGCTTAGGAGCCAGGGGCAAGAGCAATCAGCCCCAGCATTTT. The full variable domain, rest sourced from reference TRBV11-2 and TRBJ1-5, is EAGVAQSPRYKIIEKRQSVAFWCNPISGHATLYWYQQILGQGPKLLIQFQNNGVVDDSQLPKDRFSAERLKGVDSTLKIQPAKLEDSAVYLCASSLGARGKSNQPQHFGDGTRLSIL.

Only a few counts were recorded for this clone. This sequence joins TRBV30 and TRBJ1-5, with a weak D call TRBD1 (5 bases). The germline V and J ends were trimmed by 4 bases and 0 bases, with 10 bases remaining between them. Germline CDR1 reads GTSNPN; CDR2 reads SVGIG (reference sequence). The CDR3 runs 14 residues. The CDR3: CAWNGGYSNQPQHF. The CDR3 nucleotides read TGTGCCTGGAATGGGGGGTATAGCAATCAGCCCCAGCATTTT.

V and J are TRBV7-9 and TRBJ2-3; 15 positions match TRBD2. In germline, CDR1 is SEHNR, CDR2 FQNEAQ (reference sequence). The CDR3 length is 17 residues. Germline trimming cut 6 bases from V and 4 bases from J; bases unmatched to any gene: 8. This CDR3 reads CASRPGLAGGGADTQYF. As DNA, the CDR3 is TGTGCCAGCAGACCGGGACTAGCGGGGGGCGGGGCAGATACGCAGTATTTT.

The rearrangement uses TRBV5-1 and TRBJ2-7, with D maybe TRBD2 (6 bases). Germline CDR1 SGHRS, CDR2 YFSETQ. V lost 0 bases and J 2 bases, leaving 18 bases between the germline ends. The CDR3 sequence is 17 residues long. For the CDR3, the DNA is TGCGCCAGCAGCTTGGGCCCCATCGGGACTTCCACCTACGAGCAGTACTTC. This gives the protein CASSLGPIGTSTYEQYF.

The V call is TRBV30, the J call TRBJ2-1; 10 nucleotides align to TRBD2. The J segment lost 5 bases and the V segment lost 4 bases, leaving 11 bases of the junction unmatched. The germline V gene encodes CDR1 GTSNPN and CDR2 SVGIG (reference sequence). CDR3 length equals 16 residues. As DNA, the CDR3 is TGTGCCTGGACCCTCCCGGGGCTAGCGGGGGACAATGAGCAGTTCTTC. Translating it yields CAWTLPGLAGDNEQFF.

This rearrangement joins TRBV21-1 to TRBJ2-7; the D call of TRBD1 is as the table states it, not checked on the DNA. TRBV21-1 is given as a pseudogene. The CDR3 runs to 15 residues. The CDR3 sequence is CASSKRQGESIEQYF. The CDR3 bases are TGTGCCAGCAGCAAACGACAGGGGGAGTCCATCGAGCAGTACTTC.

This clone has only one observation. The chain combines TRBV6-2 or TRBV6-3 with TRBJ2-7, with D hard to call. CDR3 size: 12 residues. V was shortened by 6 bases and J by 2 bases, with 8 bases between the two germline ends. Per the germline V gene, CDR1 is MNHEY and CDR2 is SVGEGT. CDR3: CASSDSPYEQYF. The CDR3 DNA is TGTGCCAGCAGCGACTCGCCCTACGAGCAGTACTTC.

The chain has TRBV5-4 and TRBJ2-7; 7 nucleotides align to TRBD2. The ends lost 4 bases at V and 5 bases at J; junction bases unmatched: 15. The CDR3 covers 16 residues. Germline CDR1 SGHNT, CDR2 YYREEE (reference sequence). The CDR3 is CASSGGGSSGIHEQYF. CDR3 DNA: TGTGCCAGCAGCGGGGGGGGGAGTAGCGGAATCCACGAGCAGTACTTC.

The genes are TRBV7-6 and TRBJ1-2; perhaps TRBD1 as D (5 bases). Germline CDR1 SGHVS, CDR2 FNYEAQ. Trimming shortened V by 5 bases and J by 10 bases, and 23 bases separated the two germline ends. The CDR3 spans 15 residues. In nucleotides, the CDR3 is TGTGCCAGCAGCGAGCCAGGGAATGAGATAAATGCCTACACCTTC. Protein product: CASSEPGNEINAYTF.

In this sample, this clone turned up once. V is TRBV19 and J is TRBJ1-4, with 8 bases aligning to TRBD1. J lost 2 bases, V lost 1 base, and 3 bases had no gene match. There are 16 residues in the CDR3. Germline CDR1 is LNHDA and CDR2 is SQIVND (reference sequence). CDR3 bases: TGTGCCAGTAGTATAGGGCAGGGGGCGACTAATGAAAAACTGTTTTTT. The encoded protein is CASSIGQGATNEKLFF.

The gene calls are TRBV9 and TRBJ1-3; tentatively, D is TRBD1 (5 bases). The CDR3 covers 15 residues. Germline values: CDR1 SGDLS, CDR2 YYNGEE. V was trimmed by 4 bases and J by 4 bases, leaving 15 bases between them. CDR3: CASSFRDFVGNTIYF. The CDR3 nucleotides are TGTGCCAGCAGCTTCCGGGACTTCGTAGGAAACACCATATATTTT.

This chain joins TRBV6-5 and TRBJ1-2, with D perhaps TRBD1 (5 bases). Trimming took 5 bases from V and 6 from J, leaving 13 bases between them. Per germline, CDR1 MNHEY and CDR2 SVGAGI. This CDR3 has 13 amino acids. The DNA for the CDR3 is TGTGCCAGCAGTACCCCGCGGGGGGATGGCTACACCTTC. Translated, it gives CASSTPRGDGYTF.

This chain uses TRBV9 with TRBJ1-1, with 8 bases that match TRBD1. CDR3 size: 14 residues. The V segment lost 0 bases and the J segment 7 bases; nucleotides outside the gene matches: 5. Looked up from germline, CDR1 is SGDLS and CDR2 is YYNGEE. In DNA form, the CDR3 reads TGTGCCAGCAGCGTAGAGCCCGGACAGGGTGAAGCTTTCTTT. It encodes CASSVEPGQGEAFF.

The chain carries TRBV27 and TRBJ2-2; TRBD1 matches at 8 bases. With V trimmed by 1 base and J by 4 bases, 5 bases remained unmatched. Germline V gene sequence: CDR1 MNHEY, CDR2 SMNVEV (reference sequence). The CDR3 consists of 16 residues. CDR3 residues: CASSLFRGRSTGELFF. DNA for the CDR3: TGTGCCAGCAGTTTATTCAGGGGGCGCAGCACCGGGGAGCTGTTTTTT.

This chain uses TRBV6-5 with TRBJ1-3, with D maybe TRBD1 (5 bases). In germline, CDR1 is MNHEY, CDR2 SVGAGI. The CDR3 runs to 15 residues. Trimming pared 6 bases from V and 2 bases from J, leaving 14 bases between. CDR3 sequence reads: CASRGRRGTGNTIYF. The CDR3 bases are TGTGCCAGCAGGGGTCGGCGGGGGACTGGAAACACCATATATTTT.